These 6 T cell receptor beta chains were sequenced from one sample in a study of shared clonotypes between healthy human individuals. Method: immunoSEQ multiplex PCR; TCRdb's copy keeps in-frame clones and lacks some. Of under 1,100,000 clones listed, around 74% are singletons. The sequenced sample was memory CD4+ T cells sorted from blood. The subset here: CD45RA-negative fraction. All receptors come from a man younger than 35 in good health.

V gene TRBV15 combines with J gene TRBJ1-1; 11 bases map to TRBD1. CDR1 LNHNV and CDR2 YYDKDF come from the germline V gene (reference sequence). The CDR3 has 16 residues. After removal of 7 bases from V and 0 bases from J, the junction contained 7 bases not matched to a gene. CDR3 DNA sequence: TGTGCCACCAAATTTGGACAGGGGGCACTGAACACTGAAGCTTTCTTT. It is translated as CATKFGQGALNTEAFF.

V is TRBV6-5 and J is TRBJ1-2; no reliable D call. Germline V gene data show CDR1 as MNHEY and CDR2 as SVGAGI. Trimming took off 2 bases at V and 4 bases at J, with 14 bases between the two ends. The CDR3 has 15 amino acids. This CDR3 is CASSYDGSVSYGYTF. The DNA of the CDR3 is TGTGCCAGCAGTTACGACGGCTCGGTTAGCTATGGCTACACCTTC.

The rearrangement joins TRBV28 to TRBJ1-5; D uncertain. Germline CDR1 is MDHEN and CDR2 is SYDVKM. V shed 6 bases and J shed 4 bases, with 7 bases lying between them. The CDR3 consists of 12 residues. DNA of the CDR3: TGTGCCAGCAGGTTGGCAAATCAGCCCCAGCATTTT. Protein sequence: CASRLANQPQHF.

About this clone itself: The sample holds other DNA sequences that translate to the same CDR3. The rearrangement uses TRBV18 and TRBJ2-5; tentatively, D is TRBD1 (5 bases). The germline V and J ends were trimmed by 1 base and 3 bases, with 6 bases remaining between them. The CDR3 contains 13 residues. Germline V CDR1 and CDR2: KGHSH, LQKENI. DNA for the CDR3: TGTGCCAGCTCACCACGACAGAAAGAGACCCAGTACTTC. It is translated as CASSPRQKETQYF.

V usage is TRBV5-1 and J usage is TRBJ2-1; no firm D call. Germline V CDR1 and CDR2: SGHRS, YFSETQ. The CDR3 extends over 11 amino acids. Between the trimmed V and J ends, which lost 5 bases and 8 bases, there was a span of 8 bases. CDR3 in DNA: TGCGCCAGCAGAGAAGCTCATGAGCAGTTCTTC. Translated, it gives CASREAHEQFF.

Turning to this clone: Other DNA sequences in the sample encode the same CDR3. V and J are TRBV14 and TRBJ1-4; no reliable D call. The length of the CDR3 is 15 residues. CDR1 and CDR2 (germline): SGHDN, FVKESK. Trimming took off 1 base at V and 5 bases at J, with 11 bases between the two ends. The DNA of the CDR3 is TGTGCCAGCAGCCAAGGATTGGGGAGGAATGAAAAACTGTTTTTT. Its translation: CASSQGLGRNEKLFF. Based on the CDR3 plus reference TRBV14 and TRBJ1-4, the full variable domain is EAGVTQFPSHSVIEKGQTVTLRCDPISGHDNLYWYRRVMGKEIKFLLHFVKESKQDESGMPNNRFLAERTGGTYSTLKVQPAELEDSGVYFCASSQGLGRNEKLFFGSGTQLSVL.